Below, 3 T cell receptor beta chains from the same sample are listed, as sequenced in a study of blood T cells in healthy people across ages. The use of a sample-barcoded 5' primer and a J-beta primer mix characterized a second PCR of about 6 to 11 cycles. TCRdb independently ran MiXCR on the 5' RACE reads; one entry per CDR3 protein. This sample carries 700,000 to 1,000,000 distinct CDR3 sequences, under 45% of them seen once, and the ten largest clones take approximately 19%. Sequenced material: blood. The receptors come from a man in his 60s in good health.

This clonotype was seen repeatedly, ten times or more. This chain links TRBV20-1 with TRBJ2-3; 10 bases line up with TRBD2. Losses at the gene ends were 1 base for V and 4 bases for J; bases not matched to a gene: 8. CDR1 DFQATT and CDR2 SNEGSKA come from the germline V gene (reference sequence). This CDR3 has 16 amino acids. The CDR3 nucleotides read TGCAGTGCTAGAGCTGGGACTAGCGCTGGGGCAGATACGCAGTATTTT. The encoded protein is CSARAGTSAGADTQYF.

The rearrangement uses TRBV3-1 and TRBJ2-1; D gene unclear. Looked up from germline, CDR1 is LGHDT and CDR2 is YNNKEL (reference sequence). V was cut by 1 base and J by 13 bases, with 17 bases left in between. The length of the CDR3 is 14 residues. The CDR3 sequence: CASSQAAIQETQFF. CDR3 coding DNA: TGTGCCAGCAGCCAAGCGGCTATCCAAGAGACCCAGTTCTTC.

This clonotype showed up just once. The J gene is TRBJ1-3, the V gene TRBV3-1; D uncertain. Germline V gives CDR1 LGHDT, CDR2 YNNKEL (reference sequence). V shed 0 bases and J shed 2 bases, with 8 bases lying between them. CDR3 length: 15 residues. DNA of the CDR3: TGTGCCAGCAGCCAAGACTCTAGAACTGGAAACACCATATATTTT. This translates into CASSQDSRTGNTIYF.